Below, 8 T cell receptor beta chains from the same sample are listed, as sequenced in a study of T-cell memory formation after mild COVID-19. TCRdb re-called the 5' RACE reads with MiXCR, one entry per CDR3 protein. This table has about 390,000 distinct CDR3 sequences, roughly 15% appearing once. Sequenced: PBMCs or a T cell subset sorted from them (not recorded which). The receptors stem from a man younger than 35 who had mild COVID-19 (a few samples of this study predate the infection). Cell type and time point are not known.

The rearrangement uses TRBV12-3 or TRBV12-4 and TRBJ1-1; possible D gene TRBD1, 6 bases. The CDR3 has 16 residues. Trimming took off 7 bases at V and 2 bases at J, with 20 bases between the two ends. Here the CDR3 reads CASTMGLGGHNTEAFF. CDR3 bases: TGTGCCAGCACGATGGGTTTAGGGGGGCACAACACTGAAGCTTTCTTT.

The V call is TRBV11-2, the J call TRBJ2-1; a weak D match, TRBD1 (6 bases). There are 13 residues in the CDR3. Germline V gene sequence: CDR1 SGHAT, CDR2 FQNNGV. Trimming removed 8 bases from V and 8 bases from J, with 16 bases in between. The chain's CDR3 is CASEFGQLDEQFF. The CDR3 DNA is TGTGCCAGCGAATTTGGACAGCTCGATGAGCAGTTCTTC.

This clonotype came up many times. The chain links TRBV11-2 to TRBJ2-3; 7 nucleotides line up with TRBD2. The CDR3 is 14 residues long. CDR1 and CDR2 (germline): SGHAT, FQNNGV. V lost 6 bases and J lost 6; bases outside the gene matches: 9. CDR3 DNA: TGTGCCAGCAGTTTGTTTTCGCGGGGGGATACGCAGTATTTT. Amino acids: CASSLFSRGDTQYF.

The chain is built from TRBV20-1 and TRBJ1-4; 7 positions agree with TRBD1. The length of the CDR3 is 17 residues. V lost 2 bases to trimming and J lost 0 bases; unmatched junction nucleotides: 9. Germline lookup yields CDR1 DFQATT and CDR2 SNEGSKA (reference sequence). This chain's CDR3 is CSARTLGTVATNEKLFF. CDR3 DNA sequence: TGCAGTGCTAGAACCCTCGGGACAGTTGCAACTAATGAAAAACTGTTTTTT.

This chain links TRBV6-5 with TRBJ1-5; TRBD1 aligns across 8 bases. Germline-derived CDR1 and CDR2 are MNHEY and SVGAGI. V trimming: 6 bases; J trimming: 7 bases; junction bases outside the gene matches: 8. The CDR3 runs 14 residues. The CDR3 DNA reads as TGTGCCAGCAGCGAAACAGGGGGGCGACAGCCCCAGCATTTT. Amino acids: CASSETGGRQPQHF.

The chain links TRBV10-3 to TRBJ2-5; the match to TRBD2 covers 7 bases. CDR1 and CDR2 (germline): ENHRY, SYGVKD. There are 15 residues in the CDR3. Trimming took 4 bases from V and 3 from J; bases not matched to a gene: 8. The DNA for the CDR3 is TGTGCCATCAGTGCCGCCGGGACTAAGAAAGAGACCCAGTACTTC. Translating it yields CAISAAGTKKETQYF.

A few counts support this clonotype. The chain joins TRBV12-3 or TRBV12-4 to TRBJ2-3, with D tentatively TRBD2 (6 bases). The CDR3 extends over 16 amino acids. With 6 bases removed from V and 1 base from J, the gap between germline ends came to 17 bases. Here the CDR3 reads CASRAKEGYRTDTQYF. In DNA, the CDR3 is TGTGCCAGCAGGGCCAAGGAGGGGTACCGCACAGATACGCAGTATTTT.

The genes are TRBV9 and TRBJ2-3, with D possibly being TRBD2 (7 bases). This CDR3 has 15 residues. Germline CDR1 SGDLS, CDR2 YYNGEE. Trimming removed 6 bases from V and 6 bases from J, with 20 bases in between. The DNA for the CDR3 is TGTGCCAGCACCAACGCAGGGAGGGGGGACGATACGCAGTATTTT. Residues: CASTNAGRGDDTQYF.